Listed below are T cell receptor beta chains from one sample, sequenced in a study of early T cells in non-severe SARS-CoV-2 infection. TCRdb re-called the 5' RACE reads through MiXCR, storing one row per CDR3 protein. Among 65,000 to 70,000 distinct CDR3 sequences listed, roughly a tenth were seen once. Specimen: whole blood. Receptors were obtained from an adult who was a healthcare worker with PCR-confirmed SARS-CoV-2 infection or an uninfected control (not recorded which). CDR3s include the opening cysteine and the closing phenylalanine or tryptophan. A D gene is named only where the DNA matches it firmly. Clone size is not always given. Where it is, it says once, few, many or a class for expanded clones.

D gene: .; CDR3 length: 12; J gene: TRBJ1-4; V gene: TRBV7-2; clone size: many; CDR3 DNA: TGTGCCAGCAGCTTAGAGGGTGAAAAACTGTTTTTT; CDR3 protein: CASSLEGEKLFF
D gene: .; CDR3 length: 15; J gene: TRBJ2-5; V gene: TRBV5-4; clone size: .; CDR3 DNA: TGTGCCAGCAGCTTGGATAGGGGGACCACAGAGACCCAGTACTTC; CDR3 protein: CASSLDRGTTETQYF
D gene: .; CDR3 length: 11; J gene: TRBJ2-1; V gene: TRBV20-1; clone size: many; CDR3 DNA: TGCAGTGCTAGAGGCAGCGCTGAGCAGTTCTTC; CDR3 protein: CSARGSAEQFF
D gene: TRBD1; CDR3 length: 13; J gene: TRBJ2-7; V gene: TRBV28; clone size: few; CDR3 DNA: TGTGCCAGCACGACGACAGGGCCCTACGAGCAGTACTTC; CDR3 protein: CASTTTGPYEQYF
D gene: .; CDR3 length: 14; J gene: TRBJ2-2; V gene: TRBV7-9; clone size: few; CDR3 DNA: TGTGCCAGCAGCGGACGCGGGCCTCCCGGGGAGCTGTTTTTT; CDR3 protein: CASSGRGPPGELFF
D gene: .; CDR3 length: 15; J gene: TRBJ2-5; V gene: TRBV5-4; clone size: .; CDR3 DNA: TGTGCCAGCAGCTCGCCAGGGGTTAGCCAAGAGACCCAGTACTTC; CDR3 protein: CASSSPGVSQETQYF
D gene: .; CDR3 length: 12; J gene: TRBJ2-7; V gene: TRBV28; clone size: .; CDR3 DNA: TGTGCCAGCAGTTTCCACAGGAGCGAGCAGTACTTC; CDR3 protein: CASSFHRSEQYF
D gene: .; CDR3 length: 13; J gene: TRBJ1-6; V gene: TRBV5-1; clone size: many; CDR3 DNA: TGCGCCAGCAGCTTCCGGGGGGACTCACCCCTCCACTTT; CDR3 protein: CASSFRGDSPLHF
D gene: .; CDR3 length: 14; J gene: TRBJ2-3; V gene: TRBV28; clone size: .; CDR3 DNA: TGTGCCAGCAGTTCGCACCAGAGCACAGATACGCAGTATTTT; CDR3 protein: CASSSHQSTDTQYF
D gene: TRBD2; CDR3 length: 18; J gene: TRBJ2-1; V gene: TRBV10-3; clone size: many; CDR3 DNA: TGTGCCATCGCCGGGACTAGCGGGAGAGGGAGCTCCTACAATGAGCAGTTCTTC; CDR3 protein: CAIAGTSGRGSSYNEQFF
D gene: TRBD2; CDR3 length: 15; J gene: TRBJ2-7; V gene: TRBV20-1; clone size: .; CDR3 DNA: TGCAGTGCCAGGCCTACCGGGACTAGCTCCTCCGAGCAGTACTTC; CDR3 protein: CSARPTGTSSSEQYF
D gene: TRBD2; CDR3 length: 17; J gene: TRBJ2-5; V gene: TRBV11-2; clone size: .; CDR3 DNA: TGTGCCAGCAGCTTAGGGGCGACGGGACTAGGGATCGAGACCCAGTACTTC; CDR3 protein: CASSLGATGLGIETQYF
D gene: .; CDR3 length: 15; J gene: TRBJ2-4; V gene: TRBV5-6; clone size: few; CDR3 DNA: TGTGCCAGCAGCTTGGGAGTAGGGGCTGGAAACATTCAGTACTTC; CDR3 protein: CASSLGVGAGNIQYF